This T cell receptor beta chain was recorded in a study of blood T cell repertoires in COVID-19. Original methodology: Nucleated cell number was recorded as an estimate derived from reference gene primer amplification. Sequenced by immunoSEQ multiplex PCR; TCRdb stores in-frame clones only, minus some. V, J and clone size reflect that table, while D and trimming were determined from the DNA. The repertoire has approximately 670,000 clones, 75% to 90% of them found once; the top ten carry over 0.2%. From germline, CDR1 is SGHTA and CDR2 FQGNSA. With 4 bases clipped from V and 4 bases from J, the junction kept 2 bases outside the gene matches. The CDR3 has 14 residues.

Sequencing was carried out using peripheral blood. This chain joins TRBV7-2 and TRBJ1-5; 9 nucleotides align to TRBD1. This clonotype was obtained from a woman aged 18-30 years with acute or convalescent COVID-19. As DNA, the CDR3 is TGTGCCAGCAGCTGGACAGGGGAAAATCAGCCCCAGCATTTT. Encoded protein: CASSWTGENQPQHF.